This TCR beta chain was profiled in a study of T cells expressing NK-cell markers. The overall study: CD3+CD56+NKG2C+, CD3+CD56+NKG2C- and CD3+CD56-NKG2C+ T cells, once sorted, supplied the TCR beta repertoires.

Notes on this clonotype: Its antigen remains unknown.

Study-wide results and caveats: Leadership of the CD3+CD56-NKG2C+ fraction also belonged to these clonotypes in a handful of donors.

TCRdb re-called the 5' RACE reads, yielding one record per CDR3 amino acid sequence without DNA. The sample totals some 340,000 distinct CDR3 sequences. This CDR3 comprises 13 residues. Germline V gene lookup returns CDR1 DFQATT and CDR2 SNEGSKA (reference sequence). This TCR was sampled from a man aged 18 to 69 in good health. The V gene is TRBV20-1, the J gene TRBJ1-2. Material: blood T cells: a sorted CD56 or NKG2C T cell subset, CD4+ or CD8+ T cells, or bulk PBMC T cells (not recorded which). CDR3 region: CSAKAPGSDGYTF.